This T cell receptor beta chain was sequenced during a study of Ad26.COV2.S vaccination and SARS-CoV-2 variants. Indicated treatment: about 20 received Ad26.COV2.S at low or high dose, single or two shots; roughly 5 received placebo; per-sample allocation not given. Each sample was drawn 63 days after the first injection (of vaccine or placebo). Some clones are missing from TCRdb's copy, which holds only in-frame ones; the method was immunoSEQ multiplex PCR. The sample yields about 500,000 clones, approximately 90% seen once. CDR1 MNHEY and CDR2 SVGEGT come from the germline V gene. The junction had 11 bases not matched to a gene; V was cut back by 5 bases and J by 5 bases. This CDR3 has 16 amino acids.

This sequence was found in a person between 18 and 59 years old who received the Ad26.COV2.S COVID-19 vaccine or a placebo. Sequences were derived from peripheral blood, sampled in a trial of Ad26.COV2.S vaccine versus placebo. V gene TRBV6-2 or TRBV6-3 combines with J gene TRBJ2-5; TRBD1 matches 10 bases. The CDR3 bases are TGTGCCAGCAGTCCCGGGACAGGGGTTTCTAGGGAGACCCAGTACTTC. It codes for CASSPGTGVSRETQYF.